This passage covers 7 T cell receptor beta chains from one sample sequenced in a study of OX40 agonist ivuxolimab in advanced cancers. Using immunoSEQ multiplex PCR, the repertoire was profiled, and TCRdb retains in-frame clones only, with some absent. This table has 66,000 or so clones, 75% to 90% appearing once. The sequencing used CD4+ or CD8+ T cells sorted from blood, collected in a trial of the OX40 agonist ivuxolimab. Receptors were obtained from an adult with an advanced solid tumor such as melanoma, head and neck, liver or kidney cancer.

The V call is TRBV5-1, the J call TRBJ1-2; D gene ambiguous. The length of the CDR3 is 14 residues. Per germline, CDR1 SGHRS and CDR2 YFSETQ. Trimming left V 5 bases short and J 2 bases short, with 13 bases between. In nucleotides, the CDR3 is TGCGCCAGCAGTGCGAGTTCACAAAACTATGGCTACACCTTC. Translating gives CASSASSQNYGYTF.

The genes are TRBV5-4 and TRBJ1-1, with TRBD1 identical over 8 bases. The J segment lost 1 base and the V segment lost 4 bases, leaving 9 bases of the junction unmatched. This CDR3 contains 16 residues. CDR1 and CDR2 from the germline V gene are SGHNT and YYREEE (reference sequence). CDR3 protein: CASSPQLGQGNTEAFF. CDR3 DNA sequence: TGTGCCAGCAGCCCTCAGCTTGGACAGGGGAACACTGAAGCTTTCTTT.

The V and J genes are TRBV30 and TRBJ1-1; D remains ambiguous. The V gene's germline CDR1 is GTSNPN and CDR2 SVGIG (reference sequence). Between the trimmed V and J ends, which lost 0 bases and 3 bases, there was a span of 11 bases. The CDR3 is made up of 14 amino acids. The CDR3 protein is CAWSVLGTYTEAFF. CDR3 DNA: TGTGCCTGGAGTGTACTCGGTACCTACACTGAAGCTTTCTTT.

This sequence joins TRBV10-1 and TRBJ2-3, with D tentatively TRBD1 or TRBD2 (5 bases each). The length of the CDR3 is 14 residues. Germline assignment: CDR1 WNHNN and CDR2 SYGVQD (reference sequence). V was trimmed by 3 bases and J by 4 bases, leaving 11 bases between them. The CDR3 bases are TGCGCCAGCAGTGAAGAGGGACCCCCAGATACGCAGTATTTT. Protein: CASSEEGPPDTQYF.

For the CDR3, the DNA is TGCGCCAGCAGCTTGGACCCAGGGAGGTGGCCCCTCCACTTT. Protein product: CASSLDPGRWPLHF. V is TRBV5-1 and J is TRBJ1-6; D possibly corresponds to TRBD1 (5 bases). CDR3 size: 14 residues. Germline V gives CDR1 SGHRS, CDR2 YFSETQ. V lost 0 bases, J lost 13 bases, and 14 bases lay in between.

This rearrangement joins TRBV19 to TRBJ2-3; D unresolved. V was pared by 5 bases and J by 2 bases, with 5 bases between. In germline, CDR1 is LNHDA, CDR2 SQIVND (reference sequence). The CDR3 extends over 12 amino acids. The DNA of the CDR3 is TGTGCCAGTAGTGTGAACACAGATACGCAGTATTTT. Encoded protein: CASSVNTDTQYF.

V and J are TRBV28 and TRBJ1-5, with 8 bases that match TRBD1. V lost 7 bases to trimming and J lost 1 base; unmatched junction nucleotides: 6. The CDR3 covers 15 residues. Looked up from germline, CDR1 is MDHEN and CDR2 is SYDVKM. CDR3 in amino acids: CASITGGVSNQPQHF. DNA for the CDR3: TGTGCCAGCATCACAGGGGGAGTGAGCAATCAGCCCCAGCATTTT.